The present entry profiles one T cell receptor beta chain with its context. Its antigen is currently unknown. The V end was cut by 6 bases, the J end by 8 bases, with 11 bases between. Germline CDR1 and CDR2: DFQATT and SNEGSKA (reference sequence). This CDR3 region has 11 residues. This sample stems from a study of CD8 T cells in Susac syndrome. Overall study findings and caveats: The CD4+ T cell repertoires in Susac syndrome did not show any clonal expansion.

RNA totalling roughly 0.5 to 1 ug underwent reverse transcription with random hexamers. TCRdb used MiXCR to reprocess the immunoSEQ multiplex PCR reads, holding one entry per CDR3 protein. Found here are about 140,000 distinct CDR3 sequences, roughly 94% of them singletons; the top ten hold 0.14%. Material for sequencing was CD4+ T cells from PBMCs. V gene TRBV20-1 combines with J gene TRBJ2-1; possible D gene TRBD1, 6 bases. The sequence came from a human donor with Susac syndrome. The CDR3 DNA reads as TGCAGTGCGAACAGGGCCGATGAGCAGTTCTTC. This gives the protein CSANRADEQFF.